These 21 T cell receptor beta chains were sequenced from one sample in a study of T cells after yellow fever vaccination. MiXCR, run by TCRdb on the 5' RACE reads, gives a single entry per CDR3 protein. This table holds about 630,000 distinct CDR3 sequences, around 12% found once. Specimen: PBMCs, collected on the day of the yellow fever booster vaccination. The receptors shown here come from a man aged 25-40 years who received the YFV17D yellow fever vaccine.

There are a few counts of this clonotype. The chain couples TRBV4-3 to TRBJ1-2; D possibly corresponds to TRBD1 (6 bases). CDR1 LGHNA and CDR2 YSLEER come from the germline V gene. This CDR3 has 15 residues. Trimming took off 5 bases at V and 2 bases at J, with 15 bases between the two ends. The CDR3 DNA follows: TGCGCCAGCAGCGCAATTGAAGGACAGAACTATGGCTACACCTTC. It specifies CASSAIEGQNYGYTF.

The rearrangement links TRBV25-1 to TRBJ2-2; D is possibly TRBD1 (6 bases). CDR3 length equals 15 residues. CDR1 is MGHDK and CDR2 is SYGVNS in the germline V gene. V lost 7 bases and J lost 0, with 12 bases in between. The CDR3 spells CASMNGQTNTGELFF. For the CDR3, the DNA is TGTGCCAGCATGAACGGACAGACGAACACCGGGGAGCTGTTTTTT.

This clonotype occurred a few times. The CDR3 spells CSATQGAWEKLFF. The CDR3 nucleotides are TGCAGTGCTACTCAGGGGGCGTGGGAAAAACTGTTTTTT. The J gene is TRBJ1-4, the V gene TRBV20-1; 8 bases align to TRBD1. Germline values: CDR1 DFQATT, CDR2 SNEGSKA (reference sequence). V shed 4 bases, J shed 8 bases, and the junction held 6 bases outside the gene matches. The CDR3 contains 13 residues.

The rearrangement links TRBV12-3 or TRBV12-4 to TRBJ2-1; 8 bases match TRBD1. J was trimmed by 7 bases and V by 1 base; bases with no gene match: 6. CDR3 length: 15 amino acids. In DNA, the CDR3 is TGTGCCAGCAGTTTAGGTCGTCAGGGGGCTAATGAGCAGTTCTTC. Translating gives CASSLGRQGANEQFF.

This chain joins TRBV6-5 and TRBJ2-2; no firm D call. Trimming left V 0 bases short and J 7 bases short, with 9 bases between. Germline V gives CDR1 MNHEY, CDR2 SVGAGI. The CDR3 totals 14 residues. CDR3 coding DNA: TGTGCCAGCAGTTACTCGATACAGTTCGGGGAGCTGTTTTTT. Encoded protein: CASSYSIQFGELFF.

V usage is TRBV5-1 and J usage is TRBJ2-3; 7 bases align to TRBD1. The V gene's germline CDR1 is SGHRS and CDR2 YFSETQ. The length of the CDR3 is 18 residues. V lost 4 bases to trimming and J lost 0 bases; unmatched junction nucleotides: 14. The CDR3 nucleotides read TGCGCCAGCAGCATAATGCGCGAGGCACAGGGGAGCACAGATACGCAGTATTTT. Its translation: CASSIMREAQGSTDTQYF.

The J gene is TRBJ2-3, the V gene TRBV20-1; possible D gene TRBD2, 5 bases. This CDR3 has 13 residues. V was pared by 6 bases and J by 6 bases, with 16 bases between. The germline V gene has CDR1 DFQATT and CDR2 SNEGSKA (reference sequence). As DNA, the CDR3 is TGCAGTGCCGACACCGCACCGGGGGATACGCAGTATTTT. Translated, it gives CSADTAPGDTQYF.

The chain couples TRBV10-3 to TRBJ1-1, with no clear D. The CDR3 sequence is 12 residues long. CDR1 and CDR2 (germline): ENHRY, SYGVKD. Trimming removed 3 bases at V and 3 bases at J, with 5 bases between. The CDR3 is CAISDSYTEAFF. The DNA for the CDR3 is TGTGCCATCAGTGACTCCTACACTGAAGCTTTCTTT.

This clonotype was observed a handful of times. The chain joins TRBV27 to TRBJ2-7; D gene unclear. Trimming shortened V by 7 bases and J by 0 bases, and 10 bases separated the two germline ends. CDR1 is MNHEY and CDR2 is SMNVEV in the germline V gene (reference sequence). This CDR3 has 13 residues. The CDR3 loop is CASNTGSSYEQYF. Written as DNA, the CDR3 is TGTGCCAGCAATACCGGCAGCTCCTACGAGCAGTACTTC.

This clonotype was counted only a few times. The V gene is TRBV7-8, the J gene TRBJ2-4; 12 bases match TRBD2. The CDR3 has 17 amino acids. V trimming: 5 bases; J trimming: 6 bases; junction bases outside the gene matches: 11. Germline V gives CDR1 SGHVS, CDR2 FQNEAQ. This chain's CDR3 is CASSLGLAGRMTNIQYF. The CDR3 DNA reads TGTGCCAGCAGCCTTGGACTAGCGGGAAGAATGACAAACATTCAGTACTTC.

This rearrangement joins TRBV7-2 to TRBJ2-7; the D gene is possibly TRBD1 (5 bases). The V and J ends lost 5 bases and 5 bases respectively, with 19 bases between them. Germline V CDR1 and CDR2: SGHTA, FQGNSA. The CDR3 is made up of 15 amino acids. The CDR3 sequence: CASSQVGQGWDEQYF. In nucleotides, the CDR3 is TGTGCCAGCAGCCAAGTAGGGCAGGGATGGGACGAGCAGTACTTC.

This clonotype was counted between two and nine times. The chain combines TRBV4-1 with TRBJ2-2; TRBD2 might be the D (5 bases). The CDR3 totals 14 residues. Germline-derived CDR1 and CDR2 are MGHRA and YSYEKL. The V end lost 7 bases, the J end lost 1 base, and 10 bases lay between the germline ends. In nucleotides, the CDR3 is TGCGCCAGCACCTCCGGGGTGAACACCGGGGAGCTGTTTTTT. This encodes CASTSGVNTGELFF.

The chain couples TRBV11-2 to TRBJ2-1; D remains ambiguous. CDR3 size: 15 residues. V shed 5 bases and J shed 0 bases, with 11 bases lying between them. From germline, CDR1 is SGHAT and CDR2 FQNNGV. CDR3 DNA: TGTGCCAGCAGCATACTGCAGAGCTCCTACAATGAGCAGTTCTTC. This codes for CASSILQSSYNEQFF.

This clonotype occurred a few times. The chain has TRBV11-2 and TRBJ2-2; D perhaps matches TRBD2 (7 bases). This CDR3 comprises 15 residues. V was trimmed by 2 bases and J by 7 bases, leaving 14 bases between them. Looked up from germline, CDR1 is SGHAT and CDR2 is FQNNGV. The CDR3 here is CASSLRGGGGGELFF. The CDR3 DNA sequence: TGTGCCAGCAGCTTACGTGGCGGGGGCGGCGGGGAGCTGTTTTTT.

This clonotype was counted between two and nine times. The CDR3 is CASSPLTGGNYEQYF. CDR3 nucleotide sequence: TGCGCCAGCAGCCCACTGACAGGGGGCAACTACGAGCAGTACTTC. The chain is built from TRBV5-1 and TRBJ2-7; TRBD1 aligns across 10 bases. With 4 bases clipped from V and 3 bases from J, the junction kept 7 bases outside the gene matches. CDR3 length: 15 residues. Germline V gives CDR1 SGHRS, CDR2 YFSETQ.

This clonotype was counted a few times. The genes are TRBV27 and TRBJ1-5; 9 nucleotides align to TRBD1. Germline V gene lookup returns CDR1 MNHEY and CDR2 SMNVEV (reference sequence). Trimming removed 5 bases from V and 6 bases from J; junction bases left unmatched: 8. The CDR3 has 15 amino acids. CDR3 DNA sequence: TGTGCCAGCAGTAAGGGACAGGGAAGCGTTCAGCCCCAGCATTTT. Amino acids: CASSKGQGSVQPQHF.

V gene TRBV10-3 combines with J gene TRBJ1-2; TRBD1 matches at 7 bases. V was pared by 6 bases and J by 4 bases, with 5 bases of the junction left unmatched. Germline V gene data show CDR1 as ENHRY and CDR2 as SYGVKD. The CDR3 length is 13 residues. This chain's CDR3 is CAISDRDSYGYTF. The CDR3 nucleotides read TGTGCCATCAGCGACCGGGACAGCTATGGCTACACCTTC.

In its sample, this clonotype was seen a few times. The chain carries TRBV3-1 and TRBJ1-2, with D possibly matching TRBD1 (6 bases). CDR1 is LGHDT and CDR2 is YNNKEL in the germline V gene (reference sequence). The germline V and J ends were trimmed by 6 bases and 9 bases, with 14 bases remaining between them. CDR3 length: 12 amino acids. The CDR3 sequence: CASRLGRGRYTF. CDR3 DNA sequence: TGTGCCAGCAGGCTGGGACGGGGGCGCTACACCTTC. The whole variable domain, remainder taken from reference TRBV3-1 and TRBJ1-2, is DTAVSQTPKYLVTQMGNDKSIKCEQNLGHDTMYWYKQDSKKFLKIMFSYNNKELIINETVPNRFSPKSPDKAHLNLHINSLELGDSAVYFCASRLGRGRYTFGSGTRLTVV.

The CDR3 DNA is TGTGCCACTAACCCGGGTGGTGGCGGAACCTACGAGCAGTACTTC. Its translation is CATNPGGGGTYEQYF. The chain joins TRBV6-1 to TRBJ2-7; D not resolved. Germline V gene lookup returns CDR1 MNHNS and CDR2 SASEGT. The CDR3 loop spans 15 amino acids. V shed 10 bases and J shed 2 bases, with 21 bases lying between them.

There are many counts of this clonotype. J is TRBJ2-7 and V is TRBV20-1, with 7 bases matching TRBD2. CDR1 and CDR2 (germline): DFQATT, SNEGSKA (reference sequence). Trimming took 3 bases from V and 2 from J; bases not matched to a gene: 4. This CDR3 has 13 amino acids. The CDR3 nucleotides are TGCAGTGCTAGCCGGCTAGCGGCCTACGAGCAGTACTTC. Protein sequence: CSASRLAAYEQYF.

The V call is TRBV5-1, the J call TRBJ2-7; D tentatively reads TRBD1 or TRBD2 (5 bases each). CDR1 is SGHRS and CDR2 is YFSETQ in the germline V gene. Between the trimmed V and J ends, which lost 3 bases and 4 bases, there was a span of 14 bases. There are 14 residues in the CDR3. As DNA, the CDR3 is TGCGCCAGCAGCTCATCCGGGACCCAATACGAGCAGTACTTC. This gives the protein CASSSSGTQYEQYF.